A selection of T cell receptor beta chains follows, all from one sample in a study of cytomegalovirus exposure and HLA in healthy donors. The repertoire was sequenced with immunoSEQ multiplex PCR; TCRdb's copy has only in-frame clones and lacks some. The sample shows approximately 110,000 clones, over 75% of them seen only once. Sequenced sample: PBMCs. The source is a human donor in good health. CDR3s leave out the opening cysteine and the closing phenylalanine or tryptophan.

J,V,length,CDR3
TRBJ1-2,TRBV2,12,ASSEARLNYGYT
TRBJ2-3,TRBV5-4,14,ASSSPQRATTDTQY
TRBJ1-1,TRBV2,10,ATTFMNTEAF
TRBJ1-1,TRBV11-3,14,ASSPRSQGMNTEAF
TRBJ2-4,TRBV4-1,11,ASSLLPWGVQY
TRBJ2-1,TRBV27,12,ASRVLARENEQF
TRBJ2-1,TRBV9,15,ASSPNPSGSSYNEQF
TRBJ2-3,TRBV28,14,ASRGVSRETTDTQY
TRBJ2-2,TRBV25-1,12,ASSAAGNTGELF
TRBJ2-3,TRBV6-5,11,ASSYSYTDTQY
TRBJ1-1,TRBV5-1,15,ASSPGTGRKVNTEAF
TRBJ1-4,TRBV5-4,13,ASSLEGGAGEKLF
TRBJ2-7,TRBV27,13,ASSLGGSGSYEQY
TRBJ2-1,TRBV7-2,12,ASSFSGVHNEQF
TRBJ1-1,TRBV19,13,ASSTGKERGTEAF
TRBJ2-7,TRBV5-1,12,ASSLASGSYEQY
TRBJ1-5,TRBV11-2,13,ASSQGQSSNQPQH
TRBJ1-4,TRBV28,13,ASSKSGSANEKLF
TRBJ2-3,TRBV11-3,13,ASSRLAGAIDTQY
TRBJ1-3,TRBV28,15,ASRMDRSLSRGNTIY
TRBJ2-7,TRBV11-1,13,ASSLNRALSYEQY
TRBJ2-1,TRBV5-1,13,ASSLGLAAYNEQF
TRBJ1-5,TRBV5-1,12,ASSPIGGNHPQH
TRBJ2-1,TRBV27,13,ASSPQTGPHNEQF
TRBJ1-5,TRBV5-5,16,ASSTNPGTGIGNQPQH
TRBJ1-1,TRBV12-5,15,ASGSTGQGGLLGEAF
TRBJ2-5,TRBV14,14,ASSRQGTGRGGTQY
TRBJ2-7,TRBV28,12,ASSFSGGRYEQY
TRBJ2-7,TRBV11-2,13,ASRGGTSGRYEQY
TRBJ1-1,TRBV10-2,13,ASSENQGANTEAF
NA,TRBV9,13,ASSVAGGYSYEQY
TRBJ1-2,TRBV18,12,ASSPGVGIYGYT
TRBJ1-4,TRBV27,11,ASSRGGREKLF
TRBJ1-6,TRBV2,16,ASQGQGARKAYNSPLH
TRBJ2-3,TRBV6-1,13,ASSERAGGTDTQY
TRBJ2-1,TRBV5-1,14,ASSSGASGMGNEQF
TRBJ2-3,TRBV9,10,ASSVEADTQY
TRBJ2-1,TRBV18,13,ASSLLGRSYNEQF
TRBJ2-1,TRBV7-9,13,ASSSGTGNYNEQF
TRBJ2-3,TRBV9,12,ASSVEAGTDTQY
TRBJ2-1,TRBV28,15,ASSSPTSRIQYNEQF
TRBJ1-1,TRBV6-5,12,ASRLARTGEEAF
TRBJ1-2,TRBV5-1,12,ASSLGTGDYGYT
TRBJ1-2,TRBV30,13,AWSPPLGGARGYT
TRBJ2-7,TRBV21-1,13,ASRPLRDRLYEQY
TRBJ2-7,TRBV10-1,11,ASSDSSSYEQY
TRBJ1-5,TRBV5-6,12,ASSLAPGNQPQH
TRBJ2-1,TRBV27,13,ASSSDGSSYNEQF
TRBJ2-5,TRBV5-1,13,ASSLEQGRRETQY
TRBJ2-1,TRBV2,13,ASSTSGRPRNEQF
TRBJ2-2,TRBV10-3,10,ALRLYTGELF